These 7 T cell receptor beta chains share one sample of origin, sequenced in a study of cytomegalovirus exposure and HLA in healthy donors. The PCR employed 60 Vbeta primers together with 13 Jbeta primers. TCRdb keeps only in-frame clones here, not all; method: immunoSEQ multiplex PCR. The table lists about 190,000 clones, under 80% of them singletons, with about 5% in the top ten. Sequencing was carried out using PBMCs. These receptors were taken from a young man in good health and CMV-seropositive.

In DNA, the CDR3 is TGTGCCAGCAGCCCCCAGGGGGCCCAGGAGACCCAGTACTTC. Its protein is CASSPQGAQETQYF. The rearrangement uses TRBV7-9 and TRBJ2-5, with 8 bases aligning to TRBD1. Germline CDR1 SEHNR, CDR2 FQNEAQ (reference sequence). The CDR3 has 14 residues. Trimming at V came to 5 bases and at J to 5 bases, leaving 7 bases not matched to a gene.

A few counts support this clone. The rearrangement uses TRBV11-2 and TRBJ2-3; D unclear. In germline, CDR1 is SGHAT, CDR2 FQNNGV. This CDR3 has 15 residues. Trimming took 5 bases from V and 2 from J, leaving 14 bases between them. The CDR3 nucleotides read TGTGCCAGCAGCCGCCCCGATCCCTACACAGATACGCAGTATTTT. As protein: CASSRPDPYTDTQYF.

The sample holds one count of this clone. The chain is built from TRBV5-4 and TRBJ2-2; D is perhaps TRBD1 (6 bases). Germline V gives CDR1 SGHNT, CDR2 YYREEE (reference sequence). Trimming pared 2 bases from V and 6 bases from J, leaving 8 bases between. CDR3 length equals 13 residues. The CDR3 sequence: CASSFRGSGELFF. CDR3 in DNA: TGTGCCAGCAGCTTCAGGGGATCCGGGGAGCTGTTTTTT. Using reference TRBV5-4 and TRBJ2-2 for the parts outside the CDR3, the full variable domain is ETGVTQSPTHLIKTRGQQVTLRCSSQSGHNTVSWYQQALGQGPQFIFQYYREEENGRGNFPPRFSGLQFPNYSSELNVNALELDDSALYLCASSFRGSGELFFGEGSRLTVL.

The rearrangement links TRBV10-3 to TRBJ2-1, with 7 bases aligning to TRBD2. Germline lookup yields CDR1 ENHRY and CDR2 SYGVKD. The V segment lost 9 bases and the J segment 8 bases; nucleotides outside the gene matches: 10. The CDR3 contains 13 residues. DNA for the CDR3: TGTGCCATGGGGGGGGAGCTCGGGCATGAGCAGTTCTTC. Translated: CAMGGELGHEQFF.

The rearrangement joins TRBV21-1 to TRBJ2-1; no check of the table's D call, TRBD2, against the DNA was made. TRBV21-1 is a documented pseudogene. The CDR3 has 16 residues. The CDR3 DNA reads TGTGCCAGCAGCAAAAGGCAAGCGGGGGATAGCAATGAGCAGTTCTTC. Translating it yields CASSKRQAGDSNEQFF.

The rearrangement joins TRBV7-9 to TRBJ2-7; 7 bases align to TRBD2. Trimming at V came to 5 bases and at J to 3 bases, leaving 4 bases not matched to a gene. The CDR3 is 13 residues long. Germline loops: CDR1 SEHNR, CDR2 FQNEAQ (reference sequence). CDR3 nucleotide sequence: TGTGCCAGCAGCCCGCCTAGCGGCTACGAGCAGTACTTC. Amino acids: CASSPPSGYEQYF.

The rearrangement joins TRBV28 to TRBJ1-5; possible D gene TRBD1, 5 bases. Trimming left V 5 bases short and J 0 bases short, with 11 bases between. CDR3 length: 15 amino acids. Germline CDR1 reads MDHEN; CDR2 reads SYDVKM. CDR3 coding DNA: TGTGCCAGCAGTCCAGGACATATTAGCAATCAGCCCCAGCATTTT. It encodes CASSPGHISNQPQHF.